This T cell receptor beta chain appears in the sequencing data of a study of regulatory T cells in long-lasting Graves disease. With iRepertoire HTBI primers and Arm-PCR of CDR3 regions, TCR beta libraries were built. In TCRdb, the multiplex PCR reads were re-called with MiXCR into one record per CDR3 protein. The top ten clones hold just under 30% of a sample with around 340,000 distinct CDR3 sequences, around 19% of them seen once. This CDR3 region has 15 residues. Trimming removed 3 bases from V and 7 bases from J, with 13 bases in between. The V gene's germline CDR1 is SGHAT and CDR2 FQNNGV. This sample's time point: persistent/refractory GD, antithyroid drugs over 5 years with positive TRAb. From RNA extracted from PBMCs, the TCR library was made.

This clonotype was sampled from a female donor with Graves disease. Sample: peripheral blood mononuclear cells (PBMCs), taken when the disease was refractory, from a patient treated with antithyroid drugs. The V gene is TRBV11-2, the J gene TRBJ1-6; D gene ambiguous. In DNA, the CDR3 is TGTGCCAGCAGCTTTACAGATAACCTCAATTCACCCCTCCACTTT. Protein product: CASSFTDNLNSPLHF.